This passage covers 15 T cell receptor beta chains from one sample sequenced in a study of T cell changes during pregnancy in multiple sclerosis. Method: immunoSEQ multiplex PCR; TCRdb's copy keeps in-frame clones and lacks some. This table holds approximately 69,000 clones, roughly 94% found once. This specimen consisted of peripheral blood, obtained in the third trimester of pregnancy. All receptors derive from a female donor with multiple sclerosis, enrolled in a pregnancy study.

The rearrangement joins TRBV7-9 to TRBJ2-1; the match to TRBD2 covers 9 bases. Trimming removed 5 bases from V and 2 bases from J; junction bases left unmatched: 4. This CDR3 region has 15 residues. The V gene's germline CDR1 is SEHNR and CDR2 FQNEAQ (reference sequence). The CDR3 spells CASSPSGGPYNEQFF. The DNA for the CDR3 is TGTGCCAGCAGCCCGAGCGGGGGGCCCTACAATGAGCAGTTCTTC.

The chain is built from TRBV9 and TRBJ2-7; 10 bases are a match to TRBD1. The ends lost 3 bases at V and 6 bases at J; junction bases unmatched: 9. The CDR3 contains 15 residues. Per the germline V gene, CDR1 is SGDLS and CDR2 is YYNGEE. DNA for the CDR3: TGTGCCAGCAGCGAGAGGACCGGGACAGGGGCCGAGCAGTACTTC. This encodes CASSERTGTGAEQYF.

The rearrangement joins TRBV7-9 to TRBJ2-7, with a possible D match to TRBD1 (5 bases). Deletions cut 5 bases from V and 2 bases from J, with 10 bases between. This CDR3 is 13 amino acids long. Germline lookup yields CDR1 SEHNR and CDR2 FQNEAQ (reference sequence). The CDR3 nucleotides read TGTGCCAGCAGCCCGACAGCTACCTACGAGCAGTACTTC. Translated, it gives CASSPTATYEQYF.

The chain employs TRBV7-2 and TRBJ2-3; 9 nucleotides match TRBD2. The CDR3 is 16 amino acids. The germline CDR1 and CDR2 sequences are SGHTA and FQGNSA. Losses at the gene ends were 2 bases for V and 6 bases for J; bases not matched to a gene: 9. The CDR3 DNA is TGTGCCAGCAGCTTACGGGCGGGGGGGGTTGAGGATACGCAGTATTTT. Translating it yields CASSLRAGGVEDTQYF.

In this sample, this clone turned up a few times. This chain joins TRBV4-2 and TRBJ1-2; 11 nucleotides line up with TRBD1. The V gene's germline CDR1 is LGHNA and CDR2 YNFKEQ. The CDR3 length is 16 residues. V trimming: 0 bases; J trimming: 6 bases; junction bases outside the gene matches: 6. The CDR3 protein is CASSQDRMGQGDGYTF. The DNA for the CDR3 is TGTGCCAGCAGCCAAGATCGGATGGGACAGGGGGATGGCTACACCTTC.

This chain connects TRBV11-2 to TRBJ2-3, with D possibly matching TRBD2 (5 bases). From germline, CDR1 is SGHAT and CDR2 FQNNGV. The CDR3 runs to 15 residues. The germline V and J ends were trimmed by 5 bases and 1 base, with 13 bases remaining between them. The CDR3 nucleotides are TGTGCCAGCAGCGAACAGAGAGCGGGCACAGATACGCAGTATTTT. It yields the protein CASSEQRAGTDTQYF.

The chain has TRBV2 and TRBJ1-3, with 9 bases fitting TRBD1. V trimming: 5 bases; J trimming: 2 bases; junction bases outside the gene matches: 7. Germline V gene lookup returns CDR1 SNHLY and CDR2 FYNNEI. This CDR3 contains 16 residues. Here the CDR3 reads CASSSGTGLPGNTIYF. The CDR3 region has the DNA TGTGCCAGCAGTTCAGGGACAGGGTTGCCTGGAAACACCATATATTTT.

This chain uses TRBV6-6 with TRBJ1-6; tentative D call: TRBD1 (6 bases). Trimming took off 5 bases at V and 10 bases at J, with 15 bases between the two ends. This CDR3 spans 14 amino acids. CDR1 MNHNY and CDR2 SVGAGI come from the germline V gene (reference sequence). CDR3 coding DNA: TGTGCCAGCAGTCCCCAGGGGCTTCTGTCACCCCTCCACTTT. It codes for CASSPQGLLSPLHF.

The V call is TRBV5-1, the J call TRBJ1-5, with 7 nucleotides matching TRBD1. Germline V lookup: CDR1 SGHRS, CDR2 YFSETQ. The CDR3 is 17 amino acids. V dropped 3 bases and J dropped 0; count of bases not matched to a gene: 9. In DNA, the CDR3 is TGCGCCAGCAGCTGGGGAAGGACAGGAGCTAGCAATCAGCCCCAGCATTTT. Protein product: CASSWGRTGASNQPQHF.

The chain joins TRBV10-3 to TRBJ1-1, with D possibly TRBD1 on 6 matching bases. V lost 10 bases to trimming and J lost 4 bases, with 16 bases between them. In germline, CDR1 is ENHRY, CDR2 SYGVKD. CDR3 length: 13 amino acids. CDR3 residues: CATRSGGRTEAFF. The CDR3, as DNA: TGTGCCACCCGATCGGGGGGGCGCACTGAAGCTTTCTTT.

The chain carries TRBV29-1 and TRBJ2-2, with 9 positions matching TRBD2. After removal of 8 bases from V and 1 base from J, the junction contained 2 bases not matched to a gene. Germline CDR1 SQVTM, CDR2 ANQGSEA. The CDR3 loop spans 13 amino acids. The CDR3 sequence is CSFSGGNTGELFF. The CDR3, as DNA: TGCAGCTTTAGCGGGGGGAACACCGGGGAGCTGTTTTTT.

This chain uses TRBV30 with TRBJ1-5; no reliable D call. Between the trimmed V and J ends, which lost 4 bases and 4 bases, there was a span of 11 bases. There are 13 residues in the CDR3. Germline V gene data show CDR1 as GTSNPN and CDR2 as SVGIG (reference sequence). Written as DNA, the CDR3 is TGTGCCTGGAATAGTGGAGGGAATCAGCCCCAGCATTTT. This sequence encodes CAWNSGGNQPQHF. The variable domain in full, with the rest retrieved from reference TRBV30 and TRBJ1-5, is SQTIHQWPATLVQPVGSPLSLECTVEGTSNPNLYWYRQAAGRGLQLLFYSVGIGQISSEVPQNLSASRPQDRQFILSSKKLLLSDSGFYLCAWNSGGNQPQHFGDGTRLSIL.

This chain uses TRBV6-4 with TRBJ1-6, with a possible D match to TRBD1 (6 bases). CDR1 is MRHNA and CDR2 is SNTAGT in the germline V gene. V shed 5 bases and J shed 7 bases, with 15 bases lying between them. The CDR3 runs 15 residues. The CDR3 sequence is CASSPSTGTNSPLHF. CDR3 in DNA: TGTGCCAGCAGTCCGTCGACAGGAACGAATTCACCCCTCCACTTT.

This clone appeared a single time. The genes are TRBV18 and TRBJ2-3; D gene ambiguous. V was clipped by 6 bases and J by 1 base, with 5 bases between them. The CDR3 runs 12 residues. Germline V gene lookup returns CDR1 KGHSH and CDR2 LQKENI. Written as DNA, the CDR3 is TGTGCCAGCTCCCGGGGCACAGATACGCAGTATTTT. This sequence encodes CASSRGTDTQYF.

The chain joins TRBV7-6 to TRBJ2-2; no clear D. The CDR3 has 14 residues. Trimming took 5 bases from V and 2 from J, leaving 9 bases between them. CDR1 SGHVS and CDR2 FNYEAQ come from the germline V gene. The CDR3 bases are TGTGCCAGCAGCCCCACAGCAAACACCGGGGAGCTGTTTTTT. It codes for CASSPTANTGELFF.